This T cell receptor beta chain was sequenced for a study of shared clonotypes between healthy human individuals. Study in general: Each donor's CD4 naive and CD4 memory cells filled three plates apiece, CD8 naive two, and CD8 memory one.

V shed 3 bases and J shed 8 bases, with 20 bases lying between them. Germline V gene lookup returns CDR1 SGDLS and CDR2 YYNGEE. The CDR3 loop spans 15 amino acids. This clone has a single count. The naive CD8 subset, CD45RO-negative cells positively selected for CCR7, excluded terminally differentiated effector memory CD45RA+ cells. Authors' processing steps: Filtering differed since immunoSEQ provided only junctions, with no quality scores. Method: immunoSEQ multiplex PCR; TCRdb's copy keeps in-frame clones and lacks some. For V, J and clone size, that table is used; D and trimming come from the DNA. The profile covers some 2 million clones, with about 95% appearing a single time and approximately 1% taken by the ten largest.

Sequenced material: naive CD8+ T cells sorted from blood. This sequence was found in a man aged 18 to 29 in good health. This chain links TRBV9 with TRBJ1-2; D perhaps matches TRBD1 (5 bases). CDR3 DNA: TGTGCCAGCAGCGCCTCCGGGACTTTCACCGTGGGCTACACCTTC. Translation gives CASSASGTFTVGYTF. Combining the CDR3 with reference TRBV9 and TRBJ1-2 gives the whole variable domain DSGVTQTPKHLITATGQRVTLRCSPRSGDLSVYWYQQSLDQGLQFLIQYYNGEERAKGNILERFSAQQFPDLHSELNLSSLELGDSALYFCASSASGTFTVGYTFGSGTRLTVV.